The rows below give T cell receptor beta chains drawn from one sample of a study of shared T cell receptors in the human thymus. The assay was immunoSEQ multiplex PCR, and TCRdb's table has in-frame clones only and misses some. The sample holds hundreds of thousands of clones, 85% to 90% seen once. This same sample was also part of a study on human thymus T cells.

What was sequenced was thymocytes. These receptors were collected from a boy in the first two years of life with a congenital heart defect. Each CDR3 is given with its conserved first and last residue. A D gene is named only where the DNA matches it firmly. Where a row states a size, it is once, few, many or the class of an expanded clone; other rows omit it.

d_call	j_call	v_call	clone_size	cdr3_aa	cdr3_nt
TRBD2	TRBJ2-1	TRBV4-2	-	CASSQGSGGYNEQFF	TGTGCCAGCAGCCAGGGGTCGGGAGGGTACAATGAGCAGTTCTTC
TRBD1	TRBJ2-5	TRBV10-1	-	CASSGSGGEETQYF	TGCGCCAGCAGTGGGTCAGGGGGAGAAGAGACCCAGTACTTC
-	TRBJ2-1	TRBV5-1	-	CASSPTSSPASYNEQFF	TGCGCCAGCAGCCCAACGAGTTCCCCCGCTTCCTACAATGAGCAGTTCTTC
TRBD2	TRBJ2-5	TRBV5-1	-	CASSWLGAGDQEEETQYF	TGCGCCAGCAGCTGGCTCGGGGCGGGAGATCAAGAGGAGGAGACCCAGTACTTC
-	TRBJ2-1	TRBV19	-	CASSQGGESFNNEQFF	TGTGCCAGTAGTCAAGGGGGGGAATCCTTTAACAATGAGCAGTTCTTC
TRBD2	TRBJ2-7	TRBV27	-	CASSTSRGGEQYF	TGTGCCAGCAGTACGTCACGGGGGGGCGAGCAGTACTTC
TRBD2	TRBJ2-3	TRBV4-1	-	CASSPATSGITDTQYF	TGCGCCAGCAGCCCTGCGACTAGCGGAATCACAGATACGCAGTATTTT
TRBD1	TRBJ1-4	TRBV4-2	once	CASSQGLRGTNEKLFF	TGTGCCAGCAGCCAAGGCCTCAGGGGGACTAATGAAAAACTGTTTTTT
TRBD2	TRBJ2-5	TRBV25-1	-	CASSDTAGGPLETQYF	TGTGCCAGCAGTGATACAGCGGGAGGGCCTTTAGAGACCCAGTACTTC
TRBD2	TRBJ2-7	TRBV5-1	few	CASSPEGGRRGEQYF	TGCGCCAGCAGCCCGGAGGGCGGGAGACGCGGCGAGCAGTACTTC
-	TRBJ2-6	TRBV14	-	CASSHATDSGANVLTF	TGTGCCAGCAGCCACGCTACCGACTCTGGGGCCAACGTCCTGACTTTC
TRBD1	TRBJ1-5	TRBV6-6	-	CASRCPQGDDNQPQHF	TGTGCCAGCAGATGCCCCCAGGGGGATGACAATCAGCCCCAGCATTTT
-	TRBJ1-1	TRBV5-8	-	CASRPDKNTEAFF	TGTGCCAGCAGGCCGGACAAGAACACTGAAGCTTTCTTT
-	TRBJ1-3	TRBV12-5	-	CASGPDSSGNTIYF	TGTGCTAGTGGTCCTGACAGCTCTGGAAACACCATATATTTT
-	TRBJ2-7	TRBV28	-	CASSPLQGRGYEQYF	TGTGCCAGCAGTCCACTACAGGGAAGGGGTTACGAGCAGTACTTC
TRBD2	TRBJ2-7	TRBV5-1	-	CASSLTSGVSSYEQYF	TGCGCCAGCAGCTTGACTAGCGGGGTGAGCTCCTACGAGCAGTACTTC
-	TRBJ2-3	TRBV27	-	CASRRDTDTQYF	TGTGCCAGCAGGAGGGACACAGATACGCAGTATTTT
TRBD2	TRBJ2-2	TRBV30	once	CAWSRATSATGELFF	TGTGCCTGGAGTCGTGCGACTAGCGCCACCGGGGAGCTGTTTTTT
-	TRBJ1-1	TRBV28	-	CASSLIANTEAFF	TGTGCCAGCAGTTTAATAGCGAACACTGAAGCTTTCTTT
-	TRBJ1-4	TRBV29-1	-	CSVAGQQVKGEKLFF	TGCAGCGTTGCCGGACAGCAGGTGAAGGGTGAAAAACTGTTTTTT
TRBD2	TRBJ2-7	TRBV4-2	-	CASSQKTREHYEQYF	TGTGCCAGCAGCCAGAAGACGCGGGAGCACTACGAGCAGTACTTC
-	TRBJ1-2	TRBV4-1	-	CASRQSYGGHGYTF	TGCGCCAGCAGGCAAAGTTACGGGGGACATGGCTACACCTTC
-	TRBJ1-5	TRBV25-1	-	CASSPGGWSNQPQHF	TGTGCCAGCAGCCCTGGGGGGTGGAGCAATCAGCCCCAGCATTTT
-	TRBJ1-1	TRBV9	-	CASSVGGDEGDTEAFF	TGTGCCAGCAGCGTGGGGGGGGATGAGGGTGACACTGAAGCTTTCTTT
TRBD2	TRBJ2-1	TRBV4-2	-	CASSQSGRATNNEQFF	TGTGCCAGCAGCCAATCTGGGAGGGCGACTAACAATGAGCAGTTCTTC
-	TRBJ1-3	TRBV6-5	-	CASGGFGNTIYF	TGTGCCAGCGGGGGGTTTGGAAACACCATATATTTT
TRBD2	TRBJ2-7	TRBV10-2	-	CASRRDRLAGRSYEQYF	TGCGCCAGCAGAAGAGACCGACTAGCGGGTCGTTCCTACGAGCAGTACTTC
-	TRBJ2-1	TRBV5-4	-	CASSYGSSYNEQFF	TGTGCCAGCAGCTATGGTAGCTCCTACAATGAGCAGTTCTTC
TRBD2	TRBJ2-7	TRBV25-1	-	CASSPSGNTYEQYF	TGTGCCAGCAGCCCTAGCGGGAATACCTACGAGCAGTACTTC
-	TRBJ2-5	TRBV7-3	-	CASSLNREETQYF	TGTGCCAGCAGCTTAAACAGGGAAGAGACCCAGTACTTC
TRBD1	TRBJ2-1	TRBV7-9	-	CASRATGTGRNEQFF	TGTGCCAGCAGGGCCACCGGGACAGGGAGGAATGAGCAGTTCTTC
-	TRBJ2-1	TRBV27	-	CASSSRGGEQFF	TGTGCCAGCAGTTCCAGGGGTGGGGAGCAGTTCTTC
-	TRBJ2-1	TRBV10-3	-	CAITSEQFF	TGTGCCATCACGAGTGAGCAGTTCTTC
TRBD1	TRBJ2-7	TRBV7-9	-	CASTSGTGGWGDYEQYF	TGTGCCAGCACCTCCGGGACAGGGGGTTGGGGAGACTACGAGCAGTACTTC
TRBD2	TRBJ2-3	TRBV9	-	CASSMTGTSGTDTQYF	TGTGCCAGCAGCATGACGGGGACTAGCGGCACAGATACGCAGTATTTT
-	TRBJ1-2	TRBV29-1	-	CSVDAAQVNYGYTF	TGCAGCGTTGACGCCGCCCAGGTTAACTATGGCTACACCTTC
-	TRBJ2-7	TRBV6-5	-	CASSLRQARMDEQYF	TGTGCCAGCAGTCTCCGACAGGCCCGTATGGACGAGCAGTACTTC
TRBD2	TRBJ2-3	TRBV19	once	CASSIDRTSGNWGTDTQYF	TGTGCCAGTAGTATAGATCGTACTAGCGGGAACTGGGGCACAGATACGCAGTATTTT
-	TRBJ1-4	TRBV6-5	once	CASRQGTSMREKLFF	TGTGCCAGCCGCCAGGGGACAAGTATGCGGGAAAAACTGTTTTTT
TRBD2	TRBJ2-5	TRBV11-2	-	CASSLGKCGRVRETQYF	TGTGCCAGCAGCTTAGGAAAGTGCGGGAGGGTCCGGGAGACCCAGTACTTC
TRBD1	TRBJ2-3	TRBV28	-	CASSLSGGGGFTQYF	TGTGCCAGCAGTTTATCAGGGGGCGGTGGCTTTACGCAGTATTTT
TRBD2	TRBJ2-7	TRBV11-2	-	CASSLGLAGDYEQYF	TGTGCCAGCAGCTTAGGGCTAGCGGGAGACTACGAGCAGTACTTC
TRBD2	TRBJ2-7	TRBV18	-	CAIPRGRLASSEQYF	TGTGCCATCCCAAGGGGGAGACTAGCGTCATCCGAGCAGTACTTC
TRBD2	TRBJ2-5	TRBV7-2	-	CASSGERGAGALRQTQYF	TGTGCCAGCAGCGGAGAGCGGGGGGCGGGGGCCCTGAGGCAGACCCAGTACTTC
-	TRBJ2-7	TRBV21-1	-	CASSKGPGDYEQYF	TGTGCCAGCAGCAAAGGGCCGGGAGACTACGAGCAGTACTTC
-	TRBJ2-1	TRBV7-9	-	CASSLRQASRYNEQFF	TGTGCCAGCAGCTTACGCCAGGCCTCAAGGTACAATGAGCAGTTCTTC
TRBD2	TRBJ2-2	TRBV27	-	CASSLSLAGGPYTGELFF	TGTGCCAGCAGTTTATCACTAGCGGGAGGCCCCTACACCGGGGAGCTGTTTTTT
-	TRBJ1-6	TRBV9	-	CASSGRRLNSPLHF	TGTGCCAGCAGCGGCCGGCGGCTTAATTCACCCCTCCACTTT
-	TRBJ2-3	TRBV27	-	CASSSNPLGAAPLSTDTQYF	TGTGCCAGCAGCTCAAACCCTCTAGGAGCAGCACCCCTCAGCACAGATACGCAGTATTTT
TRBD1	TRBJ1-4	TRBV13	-	CASSMTGGRKKLFF	TGTGCCAGCAGCATGACAGGGGGCAGAAAAAAACTGTTTTTT
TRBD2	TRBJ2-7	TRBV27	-	CASSPKLAGGYEQYF	TGTGCCAGCAGCCCGAAACTAGCGGGAGGGTACGAGCAGTACTTC
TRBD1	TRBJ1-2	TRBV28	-	CASRGHRGRRGNGYTF	TGTGCCAGCAGGGGACACAGGGGGCGAAGGGGAAATGGCTACACCTTC
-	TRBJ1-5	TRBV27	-	CASSPSGGQPQHF	TGTGCCAGCAGCCCCTCGGGGGGCCAGCCCCAGCATTTT
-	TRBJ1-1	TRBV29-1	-	CSVPGASEAFF	TGCAGCGTGCCAGGGGCAAGTGAAGCTTTCTTT